The TCR beta chain described here comes from a study of T cell repertoires in cytomegalovirus infection. Study-level background: It was the public TCR beta signatures that indicated both CMV infection and matching HLA type.

Only a few counts were recorded for this clonotype. Its matching antigen is unknown. Study-wide results and caveats: Carriers of CMV and the relevant HLA type were discriminated by public TCR beta frequency. Across the ex vivo response, the dominant clonotypes were HLA-C-restricted CMV-specific TCR beta clonotypes.

V dropped 4 bases and J dropped 0 bases, with 8 bases sitting between them. This CDR3 region has 15 residues. Germline CDR1 and CDR2: KGHDR and SFDVKD. MiXCR, applied by TCRdb to the reads, yields one record per CDR3 protein. The table includes roughly 200,000 distinct CDR3 sequences, about 38% detected once. Here the sequenced sample was CD8+ T cells from cultured PBMCs, taken from culture after CMV antigen stimulation. The rearrangement links TRBV24-1 to TRBJ2-2, with D perhaps matching TRBD2 (5 bases). The clonotype comes from a human donor in good health (CMV status not recorded). Some clones in this sample may be carry-over from other donors' samples. The CDR3 DNA reads TGTGCCACCAGTGAGGATAGCGCGAACACCGGGGAGCTGTTTTTT. Protein: CATSEDSANTGELFF.